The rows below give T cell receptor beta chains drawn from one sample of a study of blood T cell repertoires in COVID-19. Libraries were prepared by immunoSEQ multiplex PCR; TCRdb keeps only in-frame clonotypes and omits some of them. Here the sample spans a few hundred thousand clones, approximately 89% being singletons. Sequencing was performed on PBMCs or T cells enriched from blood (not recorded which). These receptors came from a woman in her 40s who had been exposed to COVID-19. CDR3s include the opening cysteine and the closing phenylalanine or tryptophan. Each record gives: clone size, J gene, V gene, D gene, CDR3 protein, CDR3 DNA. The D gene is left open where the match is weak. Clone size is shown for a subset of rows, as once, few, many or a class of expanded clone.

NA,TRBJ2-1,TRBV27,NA,CASSQSPSYNEQFF,TGTGCCAGCAGTCAGTCCCCCTCCTACAATGAGCAGTTCTTC
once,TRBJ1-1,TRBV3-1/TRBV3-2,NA,CASSLLIRGIPFF,TGTGCCAGCAGCCTACTTATCAGGGGAATACCTTTCTTT
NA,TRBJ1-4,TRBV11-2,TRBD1,CASSPQGGFTNEKLFF,TGTGCCAGCAGCCCACAGGGGGGTTTTACTAATGAAAAACTGTTTTTT
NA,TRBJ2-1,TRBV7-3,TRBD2,CASSPTSGGSNEQFF,TGTGCCAGCAGCCCGACTAGCGGGGGGTCGAATGAGCAGTTCTTC
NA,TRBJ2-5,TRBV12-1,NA,CASSSKREGLRGETQYF,TGTGCCAGCAGCTCCAAGCGGGAGGGCCTCAGGGGAGAGACCCAGTACTTC
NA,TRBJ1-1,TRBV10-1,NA,CASSEGGAGDTEAFF,TGCGCCAGCAGTGAGGGGGGGGCAGGGGACACTGAAGCTTTCTTT
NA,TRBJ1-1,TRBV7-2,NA,CASSSPMKQAEAFF,TGTGCCAGCAGTTCCCCAATGAAGCAGGCTGAAGCTTTCTTT
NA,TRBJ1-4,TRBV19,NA,CASSTAGIWNEKLFF,TGTGCCAGTAGTACCGCCGGGATCTGGAATGAAAAACTGTTTTTT
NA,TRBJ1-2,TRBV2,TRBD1,CASTLRRTGEYYGYTF,TGTGCCAGCACCCTAAGGAGGACAGGGGAGTACTATGGCTACACCTTC
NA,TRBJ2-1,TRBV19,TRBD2,CASSPEAGGVSEPEQFF,TGTGCCAGTAGTCCCGAGGCCGGGGGGGTGTCCGAGCCTGAGCAGTTCTTC
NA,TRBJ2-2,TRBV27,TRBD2,CASSRTSGTGELFF,TGTGCCAGCAGTAGGACTAGCGGGACCGGGGAGCTGTTTTTT
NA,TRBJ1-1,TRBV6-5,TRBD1,CASSYYRGLNTEAFF,TGTGCCAGCAGTTACTACAGGGGATTGAACACTGAAGCTTTCTTT
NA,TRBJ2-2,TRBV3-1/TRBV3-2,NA,CASNRGSNTGELFF,TGTGCCAGCAATCGGGGATCGAACACCGGGGAGCTGTTTTTT
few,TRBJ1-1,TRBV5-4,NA,CASRLDGEAFF,TGTGCCAGCAGGTTGGACGGTGAAGCTTTCTTT
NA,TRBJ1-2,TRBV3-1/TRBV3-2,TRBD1,CASSQATGGLYGYTF,TGTGCCAGCAGCCAAGCGACAGGGGGCTTGTATGGCTACACCTTC
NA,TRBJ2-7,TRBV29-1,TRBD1,CSVEDTQGAKYEQYF,TGCAGCGTTGAAGATACTCAGGGGGCTAAATACGAGCAGTACTTC